What follows describes a single T cell receptor beta chain. A much larger clone lies a single base off, so this may be a read error. Making use of molecular barcodes, quantitative 5'-RACE generated TCR beta libraries. TCRdb recomputed calls from the 5' RACE reads with MiXCR, one row per CDR3 protein. The table includes about 300,000 distinct CDR3 sequences, about 9.9% detected once. The sample originates from a study of CD8 T cells in ankylosing spondylitis. There are 13 residues in the CDR3. Germline assignment: CDR1 SGHRS and CDR2 YFSETQ. The chain employs TRBV5-1 and TRBJ2-5, with D uncertain. The clonotype comes from a female donor with ankylosing spondylitis or in good health (not recorded which). Sequenced sample: blood, either unsorted or a sorted T cell fraction (not recorded which). The CDR3, as DNA: TGCGCCAGTAGACTCGGGTCTCAAGAGACCCAGTGCTTC. Its protein product is CASRLGSQETQCF. The full variable domain, rest sourced from reference TRBV5-1 and TRBJ2-5, is KAGVTQTPRYLIKTRGQQVTLSCSPISGHRSVSWYQQTPGQGLQFLFEYFSETQRNKGNFPGRFSGRQFSNSRSEMNVSTLELGDSALYLCASRLGSQETQCFGPGTRLLVL.